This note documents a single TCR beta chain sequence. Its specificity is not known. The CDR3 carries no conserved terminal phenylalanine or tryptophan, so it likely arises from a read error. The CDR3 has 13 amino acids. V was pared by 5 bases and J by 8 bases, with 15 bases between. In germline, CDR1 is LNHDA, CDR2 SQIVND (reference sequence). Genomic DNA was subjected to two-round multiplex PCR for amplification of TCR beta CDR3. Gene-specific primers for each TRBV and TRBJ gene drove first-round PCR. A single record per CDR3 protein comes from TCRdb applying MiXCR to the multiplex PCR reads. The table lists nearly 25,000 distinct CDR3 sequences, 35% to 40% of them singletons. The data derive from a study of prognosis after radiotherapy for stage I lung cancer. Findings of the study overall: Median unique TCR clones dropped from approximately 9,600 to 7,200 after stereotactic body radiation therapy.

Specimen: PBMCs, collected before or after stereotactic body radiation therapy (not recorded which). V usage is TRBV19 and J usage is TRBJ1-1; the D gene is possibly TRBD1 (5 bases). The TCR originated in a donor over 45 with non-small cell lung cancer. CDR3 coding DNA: TGTGCCAGTAGTTACGTCTCGGGACGGGAAGCTTTCCTT. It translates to CASSYVSGREAFL.